The rows below give T cell receptor beta chains drawn from one sample of a study of blood T cells in healthy people across ages. TCRdb re-derived calls from the 5' RACE reads in MiXCR, one entry per CDR3 protein. The sample has more than 1 million distinct CDR3 sequences; less than 50% are singletons. Source material: blood. These receptors were taken from a woman in her sixties or seventies in good health. CDR3s leave out the opening cysteine and the closing phenylalanine or tryptophan.

v_call	j_call	cdr3_aa
TRBV7-9	TRBJ2-1	ASSPGTSGRVWAYNEQF
TRBV28	TRBJ1-2	ASSYPGYRNYGYT
TRBV7-9	TRBJ2-1	ASSGRTSGRASYNEQF
TRBV6-5	TRBJ1-2	ASSWKPGQGVGYT
TRBV27	TRBJ2-3	ASSPRRAVGADTQY
TRBV5-1	TRBJ2-6	ASTGSGANVLT
TRBV15	TRBJ2-1	ATSRSGRGVNEQF
TRBV29-1	NA	SVVSRLAYEQY
TRBV12-3/TRBV12-4	TRBJ2-1	ASSFWTSGLLGRDNEQF
TRBV30	TRBJ1-2	AWRGPGGGYT
TRBV20-1	TRBJ1-1	SASRVTAF
TRBV12-3/TRBV12-4	TRBJ1-2	ASSPPYT
TRBV29-1	TRBJ2-1	SFSPPNEQF
TRBV29-1	TRBJ2-7	SVSSGKIYEQY
TRBV7-9	TRBJ2-2	ASSGSNTGELF
TRBV29-1	TRBJ2-5	SVDRPEETQY
TRBV24-1	TRBJ2-3	ATSEGHTQY
TRBV6-5	TRBJ2-7	ASTSLAGSSYEQY
TRBV6-1	TRBJ2-1	ASSPRPEGGHYNEQF
TRBV28	TRBJ1-5	ASSLQGAGRQPQH
TRBV9	TRBJ2-3	ASSDRWGADTQY
TRBV12-3/TRBV12-4	TRBJ2-3	ASSYRGTSGRRDTQY
TRBV3-1	TRBJ2-7	ASSSRTSGPPYEQY
TRBV29-1	TRBJ2-3	SVDSHLSTDTQY
TRBV7-9	TRBJ2-1	ASSLAQETQF
TRBV12-3/TRBV12-4	TRBJ1-6	ASRDRVYNSPLH
TRBV6-6	TRBJ1-4	ASSYPTGGGEKLF
TRBV4-1	TRBJ2-2	ASSQDGTRARGGELF
TRBV15	TRBJ2-3	ATSREQGSTDTQY
TRBV4-2	TRBJ1-3	ASSQVDSSGNTIY
TRBV28	NA	ASSLVSGYYEQY
TRBV7-2	TRBJ2-3	ASSRGIQGDTQY
TRBV2	TRBJ2-5	ASSESSGLAAAQY
TRBV5-1	TRBJ1-2	ASSLDRGSYGYT
TRBV7-2	TRBJ2-1	ASSSRQDALKEQF
TRBV20-1	TRBJ2-5	SARKWASDGYQETQY
TRBV20-1	TRBJ2-1	SAREAVEQF
TRBV7-9	TRBJ2-1	ASSFTPTGGQF
TRBV7-2	TRBJ2-7	ASSPLTSGLSYEQY
TRBV6-2/TRBV6-3	TRBJ1-1	ASRWGTEAF
TRBV20-1	TRBJ1-5	SASVDRRQPQH
TRBV7-9	TRBJ2-7	ASSSARADLYEQY
TRBV25-1	TRBJ1-4	ASSEGGPNEKLF
TRBV20-1	TRBJ1-2	SARTGSLGRGYT
TRBV20-1	TRBJ1-2	GASATGGYGYT
TRBV7-6	TRBJ2-3	ASSFRETTDTQY
TRBV19	TRBJ2-3	ASSRGHKTDTQY
TRBV28	TRBJ2-3	ASSLGTSGRPLSTDTQY
TRBV7-9	TRBJ2-7	ASSLGGLAGGSSVYEQY
TRBV5-1	TRBJ1-1	ASSFKQSNTEAF
TRBV3-1	TRBJ2-1	ASSLDSGGGINNEQF
TRBV12-3/TRBV12-4	TRBJ2-2	AGGEQGMSGELF
TRBV15	TRBJ2-7	ATRSGTAYEQY